This T cell receptor (beta chain) was sequenced for a study of STAT5B mutations in CD4+ large granular lymphocyte leukemia. The CDR3 covers 16 residues. Germline V CDR1 and CDR2: MRHNA, SNTAGT. V was trimmed by 3 bases and J by 3 bases, leaving 14 bases between them. To note about this clone: Its antigen remains unknown.

Study-level findings and limits: Without putative leukemic clones, patient CD4-sorted repertoires remained more clonal than healthy CD4+ repertoires.

Controls came from buffy coats of healthy blood donors. The survey-level immunoSEQ assay was used. Only in-frame clones appear in the TCRdb table, and some are missing; sequencing was by immunoSEQ multiplex PCR. The data contain around 30,000 clones, over 60% of them singletons. This TCR was recovered from a human donor in good health. Input material: CD4+ T cells from blood buffy coats. V and J are TRBV6-4 and TRBJ1-4; unclear D gene. DNA of the CDR3: TGTGCCAGCAGTGAAAGACCGCTAGCTGCTAATGAAAAACTGTTTTTT. Translation: CASSERPLAANEKLFF.